The sequence of this TCR beta chain was determined in a study of T cells in Graves' hyperthyroidism and ophthalmopathy. The CDR3 totals 15 residues. V lost 6 bases to trimming and J lost 2 bases; unmatched junction nucleotides: 10. CDR1 and CDR2 (germline): SGHTA, FQGNSA. TCR beta CDR3 regions were amplified from RNA transcripts. The HTBI primer set drove a first-round RT-PCR of the TCR CDR3. TCRdb reprocessed the multiplex PCR reads with MiXCR, giving one entry per CDR3 protein. The sample includes under 350,000 distinct CDR3 sequences, over 15% of them seen just once. In this sample, this clonotype turned up many times.

Sample: blood. V and J are TRBV7-2 and TRBJ2-7; 7 nucleotides match TRBD1. The TCR sequence derives from a woman aged 55-69 years with Graves' ophthalmopathy. This CDR3 reads CASRTTGTAAYEQYF. Here the CDR3 DNA reads TGTGCCAGCAGAACTACCGGGACAGCAGCCTACGAGCAGTACTTC.